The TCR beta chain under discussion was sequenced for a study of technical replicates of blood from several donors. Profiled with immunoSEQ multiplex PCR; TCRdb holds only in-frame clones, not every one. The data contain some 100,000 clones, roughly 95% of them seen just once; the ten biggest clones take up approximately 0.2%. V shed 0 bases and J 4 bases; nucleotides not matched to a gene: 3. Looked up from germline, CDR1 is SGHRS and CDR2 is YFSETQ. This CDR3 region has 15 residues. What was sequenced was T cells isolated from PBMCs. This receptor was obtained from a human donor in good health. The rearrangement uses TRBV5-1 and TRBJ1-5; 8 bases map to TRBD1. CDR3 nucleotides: TGCGCCAGCAGCTTGGGGACAGGGACAAATCAGCCCCAGCATTTT. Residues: CASSLGTGTNQPQHF.